The 2 T cell receptor beta chains given below trace back to one sample, sequenced in a study of shared clonotypes between healthy human individuals. TCRdb keeps only in-frame clones here, not all; method: immunoSEQ multiplex PCR. The sample contains about 470,000 clones, around 75% of which appear only once. Sequenced sample: PBMCs. These receptor sequences come from a woman aged 40 to 55 in good health. Some clones in this sample may be carry-over from other donors' samples.

V is TRBV19 and J is TRBJ1-5, with TRBD1 identical over 7 bases. Germline CDR1 LNHDA, CDR2 SQIVND (reference sequence). This CDR3 is built from 13 residues. V lost 9 bases to trimming and J lost 5 bases; unmatched junction nucleotides: 7. CDR3 in amino acids: CASSRQGDQPQHF. In DNA form, the CDR3 reads TGTGCCAGCAGCCGACAGGGCGATCAGCCCCAGCATTTT.

A remark on this clone: Other nucleotide sequences in the sample specify the same CDR3. This chain joins TRBV27 and TRBJ2-1; the D call may be TRBD1 or TRBD2 (5 bases each). There are 11 residues in the CDR3. Trimming took off 6 bases at V and 8 bases at J, with 8 bases between the two ends. Germline V gene sequence: CDR1 MNHEY, CDR2 SMNVEV (reference sequence). CDR3 in amino acids: CASSLGDEQFF. The CDR3 DNA is TGTGCCAGCAGCCTGGGGGATGAGCAGTTCTTC.